This T cell receptor beta chain was obtained from a study of glioma-infiltrating T cells after dendritic cell vaccination. For the study at large: Autologous tumor lysate was loaded overnight onto monocyte-derived dendritic cells grown 7 to 8 days with IL-4 and GM-CSF. General study points: Estimated pretreatment TIL content predicted outcome after dendritic cell vaccination.

The primer mix had 60 V beta and 13 J beta primers. TCRdb's copy holds only in-frame clones and misses some; the assay was immunoSEQ multiplex PCR. The sample lists some 99,000 clones, about 85% occurring once. The CDR3 contains 16 residues. V gave up 0 bases and J gave up 6 bases; unmatched junction bases: 8. The germline CDR1 and CDR2 sequences are GTSNPN and SVGIG (reference sequence). Time point meaning: after dendritic cell vaccination, including at tumor progression/relapse. This clone was detected only once. Its antigen is unidentified. The chain has TRBV30 and TRBJ2-7; TRBD2 agrees at 13 bases. This TCR was sampled from a human donor with glioblastoma. Source: blood, taken after dendritic cell vaccination. The DNA for the CDR3 is TGTGCCTGGAGTGTTGGGGGGACTAGCGGGATTTCCGAGCAGTACTTC. Encoded protein: CAWSVGGTSGISEQYF.